Each of the 30 T cell receptor beta chains below was sequenced from the same sample in a study of blood T cell repertoires in COVID-19. Here immunoSEQ multiplex PCR was the method, and the copy in TCRdb shows in-frame clones only, minus some. The table has just over 200,000 clones, 80% seen once; the top ten hold 5.5%. Sequenced material: peripheral blood. These receptors all stem from a woman in her seventies with acute or convalescent COVID-19.

This chain joins TRBV20-1 and TRBJ2-5; D is ambiguous. CDR1 is DFQATT, CDR2 SNEGSKA, per germline (reference sequence). The CDR3 runs 13 residues. Trimming removed 3 bases at V and 5 bases at J, with 13 bases between. CDR3 DNA: TGCAGTGCTAGTTACGGCGGTGGGGAGACCCAGTACTTC. It translates to CSASYGGGETQYF.

This sequence joins TRBV19 and TRBJ1-4; 7 nucleotides line up with TRBD1. The CDR3 consists of 14 residues. CDR1 is LNHDA, CDR2 SQIVND, per germline (reference sequence). After removal of 3 bases from V and 5 bases from J, the junction contained 3 bases not matched to a gene. CDR3 DNA: TGTGCCAGTAGTATCGGGACAGTAAATGAAAAACTGTTTTTT. This translates into CASSIGTVNEKLFF.

The chain couples TRBV28 to TRBJ2-5; 8 nucleotides match TRBD2. The V gene end was trimmed by 7 bases and the J gene end by 5 bases; junction bases not matched to a gene: 9. CDR3 length: 14 amino acids. Germline values: CDR1 MDHEN, CDR2 SYDVKM. The CDR3 sequence: CASTPPGGAETQYF. The CDR3 DNA reads TGTGCCAGCACCCCGCCGGGGGGGGCGGAGACCCAGTACTTC.

This chain joins TRBV28 and TRBJ1-6; tentative D call: TRBD1 (6 bases). V lost 6 bases to trimming and J lost 8 bases, with 23 bases between them. The CDR3 length is 17 residues. The germline gives CDR1 MDHEN, CDR2 SYDVKM. CDR3 region: CASSPIGGGGGYSPLHF. The DNA of the CDR3 is TGTGCCAGCAGCCCGATCGGAGGGGGGGGCGGTTATTCACCCCTCCACTTT.

The chain combines TRBV28 with TRBJ1-4; D is unresolved. The germline gives CDR1 MDHEN, CDR2 SYDVKM. V lost 2 bases to trimming and J lost 0 bases, with 4 bases between them. The CDR3 runs 14 residues. DNA for the CDR3: TGTGCCAGCAGTTTAGGAGCAACTAATGAAAAACTGTTTTTT. It translates to CASSLGATNEKLFF.

This chain links TRBV28 with TRBJ1-2; the match to TRBD1 covers 7 bases. The CDR3 consists of 13 residues. Germline V gene sequence: CDR1 MDHEN, CDR2 SYDVKM. The V gene end was trimmed by 6 bases and the J gene end by 2 bases; junction bases not matched to a gene: 3. The CDR3 region has the DNA TGTGCCAGCAGGGTGACAGGGAACTATGGCTACACCTTC. Protein sequence: CASRVTGNYGYTF.

V and J are TRBV3-1 (or the pseudogene TRBV3-2) and TRBJ1-4; a possible D gene is TRBD1 (6 bases). CDR3 length: 16 amino acids. CDR1 and CDR2 (germline): LGHDT, YNNKEL (reference sequence). The V and J ends lost 0 bases and 8 bases respectively, with 16 bases between them. Here the CDR3 reads CASSQEQGNYMEKLFF. CDR3 DNA: TGTGCCAGCAGCCAAGAACAGGGAAATTACATGGAAAAACTGTTTTTT.

V usage is TRBV18 and J usage is TRBJ1-1; TRBD1 agrees at 10 bases. The CDR3 covers 14 residues. Germline CDR1 reads KGHSH; CDR2 reads LQKENI. Trimming at V came to 3 bases and at J to 5 bases, leaving 3 bases not matched to a gene. The DNA of the CDR3 is TGTGCCAGCTCACCGGGACAGGGGACAACTGAAGCTTTCTTT. It is translated as CASSPGQGTTEAFF.

This chain uses TRBV12-3 or TRBV12-4 with TRBJ2-5; D may be TRBD2 (6 bases). The CDR3 consists of 12 residues. Trimming shortened V by 6 bases and J by 5 bases, and 10 bases separated the two germline ends. CDR3 sequence reads: CASSPGGETQYF. In DNA, the CDR3 is TGTGCCAGCAGCCCAGGAGGGGAGACCCAGTACTTC.

A single count supports this clone. The V call is TRBV7-6, the J call TRBJ2-7; the D gene is possibly TRBD2 (5 bases). V was clipped by 1 base and J by 2 bases, with 6 bases between them. The CDR3 has 13 amino acids. Per the germline V gene, CDR1 is SGHVS and CDR2 is FNYEAQ. The CDR3 sequence is CASSLEAAYEQYF. CDR3 coding DNA: TGTGCCAGCAGCTTAGAAGCGGCCTACGAGCAGTACTTC.

The CDR3 DNA reads as TGTGCCAGCAGTGAATCGACTCCCCAGCGGGAAAAACTGTTTTTT. This translates into CASSESTPQREKLFF. The V call is TRBV25-1, the J call TRBJ1-4; no definite D call. The CDR3 runs to 15 residues. Looked up from germline, CDR1 is MGHDK and CDR2 is SYGVNS. Trimming took off 1 base at V and 8 bases at J, with 14 bases between the two ends.

The rearrangement uses TRBV3-1 (or the pseudogene TRBV3-2) and TRBJ1-1; D is perhaps TRBD1 (5 bases). The ends were cut back, 0 bases at V and 8 bases at J, with 10 bases in the middle. CDR3 length equals 13 residues. The V gene's germline CDR1 is LGHDT and CDR2 YNNKEL (reference sequence). CDR3 coding DNA: TGTGCCAGCAGCCAAGATTGGCAGGGCGAAGCTTTCTTT. Its translation is CASSQDWQGEAFF.

The chain joins TRBV6-1 to TRBJ2-1; TRBD2 agrees at 7 bases. The CDR3 consists of 16 residues. The germline V gene has CDR1 MNHNS and CDR2 SASEGT. Unmatched junction bases numbered 11, after V lost 1 base and J lost 8 bases. CDR3: CASSEGRGSPLYEQFF. CDR3 sequence (DNA): TGTGCCAGCAGTGAAGGACGCGGGAGCCCTTTGTATGAGCAGTTCTTC.

The V and J genes are TRBV27 and TRBJ2-3; 7 positions match TRBD2. The CDR3 covers 14 residues. With 6 bases clipped from V and 2 bases from J, the junction kept 5 bases outside the gene matches. Germline V gene data show CDR1 as MNHEY and CDR2 as SMNVEV (reference sequence). The CDR3 here is CASSRDYFTDTQYF. DNA of the CDR3: TGTGCCAGCAGCCGGGACTATTTCACAGATACGCAGTATTTT.

The genes are TRBV24-1 and TRBJ2-5; D not certain. V lost 4 bases and J 7 bases, leaving 12 bases between the germline ends. There are 13 residues in the CDR3. The germline CDR1 and CDR2 sequences are KGHDR and SFDVKD. The CDR3: CATSDPSVVTQYF. CDR3 DNA: TGTGCCACCAGTGACCCCTCGGTAGTGACCCAGTACTTC.

This chain links TRBV18 with TRBJ1-1, with D possibly TRBD1 on 5 matching bases. CDR3 length: 13 residues. CDR1 and CDR2 from the germline V gene are KGHSH and LQKENI. With 5 bases removed from V and 2 bases from J, the gap between germline ends came to 9 bases. The CDR3 nucleotides are TGTGCCAGCTCAACCCAGGGAAACACTGAAGCTTTCTTT. Translation: CASSTQGNTEAFF.

V and J are TRBV5-1 and TRBJ2-1; possibly TRBD2 for D (5 bases). This CDR3 comprises 15 residues. Trimming left V 3 bases short and J 4 bases short, with 14 bases between. CDR1 is SGHRS and CDR2 is YFSETQ in the germline V gene. The CDR3 spells CASSYRADPYNEQFF. CDR3 DNA sequence: TGCGCCAGCAGCTATCGAGCGGACCCATACAATGAGCAGTTCTTC. The full variable domain, rest sourced from reference TRBV5-1 and TRBJ2-1, is KAGVTQTPRYLIKTRGQQVTLSCSPISGHRSVSWYQQTPGQGLQFLFEYFSETQRNKGNFPGRFSGRQFSNSRSEMNVSTLELGDSALYLCASSYRADPYNEQFFGPGTRLTVL.

V is TRBV6-5 and J is TRBJ2-7; TRBD1 is a possible D gene (6 bases). Germline V gene data show CDR1 as MNHEY and CDR2 as SVGAGI. With 6 bases removed from V and 1 base from J, the gap between germline ends came to 13 bases. The CDR3 runs to 14 residues. CDR3 residues: CASSRSGQSYEQYF. The DNA for the CDR3 is TGTGCCAGCAGCCGCTCCGGACAGTCCTACGAGCAGTACTTC.

The chain recombines TRBV11-3 with TRBJ2-2; the match to TRBD2 covers 9 bases. This CDR3 spans 17 amino acids. The trim removed 1 base at V and 2 bases at J, leaving 5 bases unmatched. The germline V gene encodes CDR1 SGHNT and CDR2 YENEEA. CDR3 sequence: CASSLGVAGDNTGELFF. The CDR3 region has the DNA TGTGCCAGCAGCTTAGGCGTAGCGGGAGATAACACCGGGGAGCTGTTTTTT. The full variable domain, rest sourced from reference TRBV11-3 and TRBJ2-2, is EAGVVQSPRYKIIEKKQPVAFWCNPISGHNTLYWYLQNLGQGPELLIRYENEEAVDDSQLPKDRFSAERLKGVDSTLKIQPAELGDSAVYLCASSLGVAGDNTGELFFGEGSRLTVL.

The chain has TRBV6-1 and TRBJ2-1, with 9 bases lining up with TRBD2. CDR3 length: 16 amino acids. Germline CDR1 MNHNS, CDR2 SASEGT. The ends lost 4 bases at V and 4 bases at J; junction bases unmatched: 8. The CDR3 DNA reads TGTGCCAGCAGTGGCCGCCGGAGCGGGGGGTACAATGAGCAGTTCTTC. Translating it yields CASSGRRSGGYNEQFF.

This chain uses TRBV29-1 with TRBJ2-1; the match to TRBD2 covers 8 bases. The germline CDR1 and CDR2 sequences are SQVTM and ANQGSEA. The CDR3 runs 13 residues. V lost 6 bases to trimming and J lost 4 bases; unmatched junction nucleotides: 5. CDR3 DNA sequence: TGCAGCGTGGCGAGCGGGGGTTACAATGAGCAGTTCTTC. It encodes CSVASGGYNEQFF.

This clone was seen once. The genes are TRBV7-3 and TRBJ2-7; 9 bases are a match to TRBD2. V lost 0 bases to trimming and J lost 2 bases; unmatched junction nucleotides: 20. Germline V CDR1 and CDR2: SGHTA, FQGTGA. This CDR3 contains 21 residues. This CDR3 is CASSLTHFQRKSGRQTYEQYF. CDR3 nucleotides: TGTGCCAGCAGCTTAACCCACTTTCAGCGGAAGAGCGGGAGGCAGACCTACGAGCAGTACTTC.

The gene calls are TRBV7-2 and TRBJ2-1, with D possibly being TRBD2 (6 bases). CDR1 is SGHTA, CDR2 FQGNSA, per germline. The CDR3 sequence is 15 residues long. With 5 bases removed from V and 6 bases from J, the gap between germline ends came to 17 bases. The CDR3 DNA follows: TGTGCCAGCAGCCCCCGTTTCGGGAGTCCCAATGAGCAGTTCTTC. Its protein product is CASSPRFGSPNEQFF. The full variable domain, in which reference TRBV7-2 and TRBJ2-1 provide the parts outside the CDR3, is GAGVSQSPSNKVTEKGKDVELRCDPISGHTALYWYRQSLGQGLEFLIYFQGNSAPDKSGLPSDRFSAERTGGSVSTLTIQRTQQEDSAVYLCASSPRFGSPNEQFFGPGTRLTVL.

This clone came up a few times. The chain has TRBV28 and TRBJ2-2; D is possibly TRBD1 (7 bases). Trimming cost V 2 bases and J 5 bases, with 9 bases left between them. The CDR3 extends over 14 amino acids. Looked up from germline, CDR1 is MDHEN and CDR2 is SYDVKM. The CDR3 DNA reads as TGTGCCAGCAGTTTACAGGGGGGAACCGGGGAGCTGTTTTTT. Translation: CASSLQGGTGELFF.

This clone appeared many times. Written as DNA, the CDR3 is TGCGCCAGCAGCCAAGATGGGCAGCCCGTAGGCTACACCTTC. Its protein is CASSQDGQPVGYTF. This rearrangement joins TRBV4-1 to TRBJ1-2; D uncertain. Germline CDR1 is MGHRA and CDR2 is YSYEKL. The germline V and J ends were trimmed by 0 bases and 8 bases, with 13 bases remaining between them. The CDR3 extends over 14 amino acids.

This clone was observed a single time. The CDR3 sequence is CASSLAGVGNTIYF. The CDR3 bases are TGTGCCAGCAGCTTGGCGGGGGTCGGAAACACCATATATTTT. The chain is built from TRBV5-5 and TRBJ1-3; TRBD1 is a possible D gene (5 bases). The germline V gene has CDR1 SGHKS and CDR2 YYEKEE (reference sequence). V was trimmed by 0 bases and J by 4 bases, leaving 8 bases between them. This CDR3 contains 14 residues.

The CDR3 loop reads CATSDSRTEDEKLFF. CDR3 nucleotide sequence: TGTGCCACCAGTGATTCTCGGACAGAAGATGAAAAACTGTTTTTT. V usage is TRBV24-1 and J usage is TRBJ1-4; possibly TRBD1 for D (6 bases). V lost 2 bases and J 6 bases, leaving 12 bases between the germline ends. This CDR3 spans 15 amino acids. Germline lookup yields CDR1 KGHDR and CDR2 SFDVKD.

V usage is TRBV15 and J usage is TRBJ2-3; D is unclear. V gave up 5 bases and J gave up 2 bases, with 14 bases separating them. CDR1 LNHNV and CDR2 YYDKDF come from the germline V gene (reference sequence). The CDR3 runs to 15 residues. This CDR3 reads CATSQIVTDTDTQYF. The CDR3 region has the DNA TGTGCCACCAGCCAAATAGTGACTGACACAGATACGCAGTATTTT.

The chain links TRBV11-1 to TRBJ2-5; TRBD2 matches 11 bases. V was pared by 8 bases and J by 5 bases, with 4 bases of the junction left unmatched. The CDR3 runs 13 residues. Germline V CDR1 and CDR2: SGHAT, FQDESV (reference sequence). The CDR3 loop reads CASGWTSGETQYF. The DNA of the CDR3 is TGTGCCAGCGGTTGGACTAGCGGGGAGACCCAGTACTTC.

The chain couples TRBV6-2 or TRBV6-3 to TRBJ2-7; 10 bases fit TRBD2. The CDR3 loop spans 15 amino acids. V lost 6 bases, J lost 3 bases, and 8 bases stayed unmatched. Germline values: CDR1 MNHEY, CDR2 SVGEGT. The DNA for the CDR3 is TGTGCCAGCAGCCTGAAGCGGGAGGGCCTCTACGAGCAGTACTTC. This translates into CASSLKREGLYEQYF.